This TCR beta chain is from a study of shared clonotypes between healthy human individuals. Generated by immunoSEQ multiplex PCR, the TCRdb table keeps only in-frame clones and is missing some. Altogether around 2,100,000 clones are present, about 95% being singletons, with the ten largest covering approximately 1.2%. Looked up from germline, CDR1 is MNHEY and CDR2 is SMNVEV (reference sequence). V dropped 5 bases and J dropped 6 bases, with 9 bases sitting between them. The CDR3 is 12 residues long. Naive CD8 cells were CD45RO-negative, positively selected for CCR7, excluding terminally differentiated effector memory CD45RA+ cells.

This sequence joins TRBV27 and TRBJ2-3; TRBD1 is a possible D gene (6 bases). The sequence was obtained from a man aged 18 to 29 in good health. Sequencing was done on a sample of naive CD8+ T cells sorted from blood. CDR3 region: CASSTGRDTQYF. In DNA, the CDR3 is TGTGCCAGCAGTACAGGGCGGGATACGCAGTATTTT.